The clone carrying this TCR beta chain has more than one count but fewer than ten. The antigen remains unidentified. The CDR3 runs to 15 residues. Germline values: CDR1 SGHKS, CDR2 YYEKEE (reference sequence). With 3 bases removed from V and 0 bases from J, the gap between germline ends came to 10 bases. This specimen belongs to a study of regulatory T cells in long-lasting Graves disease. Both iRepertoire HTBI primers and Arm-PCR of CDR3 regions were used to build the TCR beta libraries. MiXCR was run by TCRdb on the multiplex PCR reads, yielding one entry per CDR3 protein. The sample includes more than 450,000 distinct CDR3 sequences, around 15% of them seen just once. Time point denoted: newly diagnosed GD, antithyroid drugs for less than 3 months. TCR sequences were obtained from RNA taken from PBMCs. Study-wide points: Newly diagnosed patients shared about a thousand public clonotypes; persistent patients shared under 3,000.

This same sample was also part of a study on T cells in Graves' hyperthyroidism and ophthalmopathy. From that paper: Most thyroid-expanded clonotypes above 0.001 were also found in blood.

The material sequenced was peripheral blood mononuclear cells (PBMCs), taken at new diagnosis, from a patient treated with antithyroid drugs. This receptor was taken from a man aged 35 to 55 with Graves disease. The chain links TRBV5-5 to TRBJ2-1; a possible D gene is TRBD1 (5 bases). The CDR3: CASSSTVSSYNEQFF. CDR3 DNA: TGTGCCAGCAGCTCGACAGTCAGCTCCTACAATGAGCAGTTCTTC.